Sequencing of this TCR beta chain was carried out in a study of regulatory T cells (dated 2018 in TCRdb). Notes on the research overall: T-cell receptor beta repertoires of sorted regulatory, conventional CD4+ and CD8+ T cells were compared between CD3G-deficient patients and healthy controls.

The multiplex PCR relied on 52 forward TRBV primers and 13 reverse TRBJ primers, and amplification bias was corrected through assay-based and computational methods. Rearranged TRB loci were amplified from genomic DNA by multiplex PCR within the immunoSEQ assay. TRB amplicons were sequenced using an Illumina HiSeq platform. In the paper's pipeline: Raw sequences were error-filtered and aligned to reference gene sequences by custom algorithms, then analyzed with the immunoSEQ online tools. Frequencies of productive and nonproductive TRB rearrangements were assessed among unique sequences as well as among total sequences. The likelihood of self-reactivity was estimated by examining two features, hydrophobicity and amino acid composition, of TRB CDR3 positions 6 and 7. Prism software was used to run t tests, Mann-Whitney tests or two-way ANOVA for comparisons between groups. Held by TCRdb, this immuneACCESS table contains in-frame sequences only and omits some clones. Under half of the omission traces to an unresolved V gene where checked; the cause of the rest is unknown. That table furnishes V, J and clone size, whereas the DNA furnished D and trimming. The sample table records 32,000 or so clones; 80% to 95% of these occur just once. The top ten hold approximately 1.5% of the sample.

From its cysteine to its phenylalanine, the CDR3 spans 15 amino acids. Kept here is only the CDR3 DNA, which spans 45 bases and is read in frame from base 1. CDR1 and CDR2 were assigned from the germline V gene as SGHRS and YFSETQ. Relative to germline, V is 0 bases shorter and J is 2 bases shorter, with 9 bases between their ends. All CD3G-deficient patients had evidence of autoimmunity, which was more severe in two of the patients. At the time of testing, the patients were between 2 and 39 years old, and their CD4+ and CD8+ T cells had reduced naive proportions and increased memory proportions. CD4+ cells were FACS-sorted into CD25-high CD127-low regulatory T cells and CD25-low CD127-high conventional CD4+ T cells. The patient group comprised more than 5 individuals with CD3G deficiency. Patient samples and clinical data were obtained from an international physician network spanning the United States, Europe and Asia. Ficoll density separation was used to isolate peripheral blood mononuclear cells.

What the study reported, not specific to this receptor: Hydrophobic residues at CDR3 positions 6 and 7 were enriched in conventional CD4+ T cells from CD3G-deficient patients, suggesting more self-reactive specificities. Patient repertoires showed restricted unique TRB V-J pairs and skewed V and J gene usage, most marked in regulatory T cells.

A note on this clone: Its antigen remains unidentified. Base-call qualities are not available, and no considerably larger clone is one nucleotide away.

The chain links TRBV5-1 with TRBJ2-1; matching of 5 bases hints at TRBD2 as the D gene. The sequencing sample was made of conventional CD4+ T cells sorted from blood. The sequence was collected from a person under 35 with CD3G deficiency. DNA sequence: TGCGCCAGCAGCTTGGTGGGGAGTACCTACAATGAGCAGTTCTTC. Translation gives CASSLVGSTYNEQFF.